A single T cell receptor (beta chain) is shown here with its context. Germline loops: CDR1 SGHTA, CDR2 FQGNSA. V lost 5 bases to trimming and J lost 3 bases, with 10 bases between them. There are 13 residues in the CDR3. This sample is drawn from a study of blood T cell repertoires in COVID-19. Overall study: Both acute and convalescent COVID-19 samples were obtained from the United States, Italy and Spain. PBMCs, B-cell-depleted T cells, or T cells provided the cDNA or gDNA that made up the material.

In the original workflow: Quantification of nucleated cells was approximated via reference gene primer amplification. The assay was immunoSEQ multiplex PCR, and TCRdb's table has in-frame clones only and misses some. The DNA gave D and trimming, while V, J and clone size come from that table. The data hold roughly 59,000 clones, with 76% observed a single time. This TCR derives from a woman aged 45-65 years with active or convalescent COVID-19. The source material was peripheral blood. This chain joins TRBV7-2 and TRBJ1-2, with D unresolved. The CDR3 nucleotides are TGTGCCAGCAGCGAGACCGGGGACTATGGCTACACCTTC. Its translation: CASSETGDYGYTF.